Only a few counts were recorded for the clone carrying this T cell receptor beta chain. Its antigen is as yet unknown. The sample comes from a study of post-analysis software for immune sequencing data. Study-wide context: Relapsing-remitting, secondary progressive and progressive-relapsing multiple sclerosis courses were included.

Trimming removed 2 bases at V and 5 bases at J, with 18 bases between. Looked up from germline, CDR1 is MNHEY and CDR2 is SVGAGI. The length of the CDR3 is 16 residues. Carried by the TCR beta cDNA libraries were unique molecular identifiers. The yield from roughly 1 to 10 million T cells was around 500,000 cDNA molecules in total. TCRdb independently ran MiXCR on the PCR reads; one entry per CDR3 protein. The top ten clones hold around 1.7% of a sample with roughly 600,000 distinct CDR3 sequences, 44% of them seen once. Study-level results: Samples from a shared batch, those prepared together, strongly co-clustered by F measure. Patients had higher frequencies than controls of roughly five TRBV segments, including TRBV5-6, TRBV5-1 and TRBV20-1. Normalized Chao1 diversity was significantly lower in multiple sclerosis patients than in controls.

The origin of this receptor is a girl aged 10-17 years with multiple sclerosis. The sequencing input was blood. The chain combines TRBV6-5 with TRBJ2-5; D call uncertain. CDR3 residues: CASSYGVSGARETQYF. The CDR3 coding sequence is TGTGCCAGCAGTTACGGGGTTTCGGGTGCTCGGGAGACCCAGTACTTC.